This T cell receptor (beta chain) was documented in a study of T cells in Graves' hyperthyroidism and ophthalmopathy. Regarding the study as a whole: The majority of expanded thyroid clonotypes above 0.001 also appeared in blood. In simple terms, a model built on 13 V-J features told ophthalmopathy apart from stable hyperthyroidism.

Authors of the study amplified TCR beta CDR3 regions from RNA transcripts. First-round RT-PCR targeting the TCR CDR3 was performed with the HTBI primer set. Via MiXCR, TCRdb re-called the multiplex PCR reads, giving one row per CDR3 protein. The sample includes 500,000 to 650,000 distinct CDR3 sequences, 17% of them seen just once. Trimming left V 5 bases short and J 1 base short, with 8 bases between. CDR3 length: 13 amino acids. CDR1 MNHEY and CDR2 SMNVEV come from the germline V gene (reference sequence). In its sample, this clonotype was seen many times. Its cognate antigen is unknown. The chain carries TRBV27 and TRBJ1-2; TRBD1 is a possible D gene (6 bases). Input material: blood. The sequence was collected from a woman aged 18-29 years with Graves' ophthalmopathy. The CDR3 region is CASSRGINYGYTF. The CDR3 bases are TGTGCCAGCAGTAGGGGGATTAACTATGGCTACACCTTC.